The 16 T cell receptor beta chains below were found in one sample sequenced in a study of blood T cell repertoires in COVID-19. The protocol was immunoSEQ multiplex PCR, while the TCRdb copy is restricted to in-frame clones and leaves out a portion. The repertoire includes over 200,000 clones, around 87% of them detected once, and 2% to 3% sits in the top ten. The sample was peripheral blood. The origin of the receptors is a woman aged 45-59 years with acute or convalescent COVID-19.

DNA for the CDR3: TGTGCCAGCAGCTTAGAGGGCCCAGGGGCGGTCTACGAGCAGTACTTC. Translated: CASSLEGPGAVYEQYF. V gene TRBV7-6 combines with J gene TRBJ2-7; possibly TRBD1 for D (6 bases). The CDR3 covers 16 residues. Per the germline V gene, CDR1 is SGHVS and CDR2 is FNYEAQ. V lost 1 base and J lost 3, with 16 bases in between.

The genes are TRBV7-9 and TRBJ2-4, with TRBD1 as a possible D gene (6 bases). Trimming cost V 3 bases and J 8 bases, with 14 bases left between them. The CDR3 has 14 residues. Germline V CDR1 and CDR2: SEHNR, FQNEAQ (reference sequence). The CDR3 DNA reads TGTGCCAGCAGCTTTGACAGGAGTTGGTACATTCAGTACTTC. Its translation is CASSFDRSWYIQYF.

The chain is built from TRBV7-2 and TRBJ1-5; 10 nucleotides align to TRBD1. The CDR3 runs 15 residues. V lost 2 bases to trimming and J lost 7 bases; unmatched junction nucleotides: 5. CDR1 is SGHTA and CDR2 is FQGNSA in the germline V gene. The CDR3 DNA reads TGTGCCAGCAGCTTATATCGGACAGGGGGGCAGCCCCAGCATTTT. As protein: CASSLYRTGGQPQHF.

V is TRBV28 and J is TRBJ2-5; 7 bases line up with TRBD2. The V gene's germline CDR1 is MDHEN and CDR2 SYDVKM. CDR3 length equals 15 residues. Trimming took 3 bases from V and 5 from J; bases not matched to a gene: 9. As DNA, the CDR3 is TGTGCCAGCAGTTTGGGGACGGGAGGAGGGGAGACCCAGTACTTC. This codes for CASSLGTGGGETQYF.

V is TRBV5-1 and J is TRBJ1-1; 7 nucleotides agree with TRBD1. There are 14 residues in the CDR3. Germline assignment: CDR1 SGHRS and CDR2 YFSETQ. The V gene end was trimmed by 3 bases and the J gene end by 4 bases; junction bases not matched to a gene: 6. The CDR3 loop is CASSSIGGTTEAFF. The CDR3 bases are TGCGCCAGCAGCTCGATAGGGGGCACCACTGAAGCTTTCTTT.

The chain joins TRBV7-2 to TRBJ2-7, with 8 bases aligning to TRBD2. Germline CDR1 is SGHTA and CDR2 is FQGNSA. The CDR3 runs to 14 residues. The V and J ends lost 0 bases and 5 bases, in that order; junction bases with no gene match: 3. CDR3 bases: TGTGCCAGCAGCTTAGCAGCGGGAGCGGACGAGCAGTACTTC. This encodes CASSLAAGADEQYF.

The rearrangement uses TRBV7-3 and TRBJ2-1; TRBD1 matches at 7 bases. The CDR3 is 15 amino acids. Unmatched junction bases numbered 4, after V lost 4 bases and J lost 1 base. Per the germline V gene, CDR1 is SGHTA and CDR2 is FQGTGA. CDR3 loop: CASSSGQSSYNEQFF. The CDR3 region has the DNA TGTGCCAGCAGCTCGGGACAGAGTTCCTACAATGAGCAGTTCTTC. The variable domain in full, completed from reference TRBV7-3 and TRBJ2-1, reads GAGVSQTPSNKVTEKGKYVELRCDPISGHTALYWYRQSLGQGPEFLIYFQGTGAADDSGLPNDRFFAVRPEGSVSTLKIQRTERGDSAVYLCASSSGQSSYNEQFFGPGTRLTVL.

This clone occurred once. The J gene is TRBJ2-1, the V gene TRBV15; D is perhaps TRBD1 (6 bases). The V gene lost 3 bases and the J gene lost 5 bases, with 14 bases spanning the gap. CDR3 length: 15 residues. CDR1 is LNHNV and CDR2 is YYDKDF in the germline V gene (reference sequence). The CDR3 reads CATSSLGTINNEQFF. The CDR3 DNA reads as TGTGCCACCAGCAGTCTCGGGACAATAAACAATGAGCAGTTCTTC.

This chain uses TRBV4-1 with TRBJ2-1, with D possibly TRBD1 on 6 matching bases. The CDR3 runs 15 residues. In germline, CDR1 is MGHRA, CDR2 YSYEKL. With 5 bases removed from V and 2 bases from J, the gap between germline ends came to 13 bases. The CDR3 coding sequence is TGCGCCAGCAGCTTGGACAGAGGGACCTACAATGAGCAGTTCTTC. Protein sequence: CASSLDRGTYNEQFF.

This clone occurred a few times. V usage is TRBV7-3 and J usage is TRBJ2-2; TRBD2 agrees at 10 bases. The CDR3 consists of 16 residues. CDR1 and CDR2 from the germline V gene are SGHTA and FQGTGA. J gave up 5 bases and V 3 bases, and 6 bases lay outside the gene matches. The CDR3 spells CASSLGGLAETGELFF. The CDR3 DNA follows: TGTGCCAGCAGCTTGGGTGGACTAGCGGAAACCGGGGAGCTGTTTTTT. Full variable domain (remainder filled in from reference TRBV7-3 and TRBJ2-2): GAGVSQTPSNKVTEKGKYVELRCDPISGHTALYWYRQSLGQGPEFLIYFQGTGAADDSGLPNDRFFAVRPEGSVSTLKIQRTERGDSAVYLCASSLGGLAETGELFFGEGSRLTVL.

The chain recombines TRBV9 with TRBJ1-4; 7 nucleotides align to TRBD1. Trimming at V came to 4 bases and at J to 2 bases, leaving 11 bases not matched to a gene. Germline loops: CDR1 SGDLS, CDR2 YYNGEE. CDR3 length: 17 amino acids. In DNA, the CDR3 is TGTGCCAGCAGCCTTGGGGCAGGGGGGCCCACTAATGAAAAACTGTTTTTT. Translation: CASSLGAGGPTNEKLFF.

V is TRBV5-1 and J is TRBJ2-1; weak D call: TRBD2 (6 bases). This CDR3 is 15 amino acids long. Trimming left V 1 base short and J 3 bases short, with 11 bases between. Germline CDR1 SGHRS, CDR2 YFSETQ. The CDR3 DNA reads as TGCGCCAGCAGCTTGCAGGAGGGCCACTACAATGAGCAGTTCTTC. This translates into CASSLQEGHYNEQFF.

CDR3 amino acids: CASSELAGDSNQPQHF. DNA for the CDR3: TGTGCCAGCAGTGAACTGGCAGGCGATAGCAATCAGCCCCAGCATTTT. J is TRBJ1-5 and V is TRBV6-1, with no clear D. Trimming cost V 2 bases and J 0 bases, with 11 bases left between them. CDR1 MNHNS and CDR2 SASEGT come from the germline V gene. This CDR3 region has 16 residues.

This clone was seen a few times. V and J are TRBV28 and TRBJ1-4; D gene unclear. Germline V CDR1 and CDR2: MDHEN, SYDVKM. The germline V and J ends were trimmed by 10 bases and 0 bases, with 9 bases remaining between them. The CDR3 spans 13 residues. CDR3 coding DNA: TGTGCCACCCGCGGATCAACTAATGAAAAACTGTTTTTT. Protein: CATRGSTNEKLFF.

The chain carries TRBV19 and TRBJ1-4; D may be TRBD1 (5 bases). The CDR3 sequence is 15 residues long. CDR1 LNHDA and CDR2 SQIVND come from the germline V gene (reference sequence). V was shortened by 4 bases and J by 0 bases, with 9 bases between the two germline ends. The CDR3 protein is CASSSGDSTNEKLFF. CDR3 bases: TGTGCCAGTAGTAGCGGGGACTCAACTAATGAAAAACTGTTTTTT.

The CDR3 protein is CSVVNRGTYEQYF. CDR3 coding DNA: TGCAGCGTTGTTAATAGGGGAACCTACGAGCAGTACTTC. The rearrangement links TRBV29-1 to TRBJ2-7; possibly TRBD1 for D (5 bases). This CDR3 has 13 amino acids. Germline V gene data show CDR1 as SQVTM and CDR2 as ANQGSEA. V was clipped by 4 bases and J by 2 bases, with 12 bases between them.